This TCR beta chain was recorded in a study of cytomegalovirus exposure and HLA in healthy donors. Points from the study as a whole: Per a later analysis, 15,000 to 20,000 TCR beta sequences showed association with HLA alleles at 0.05 false discovery rate. Later, an analysis found that common viral pathogens appeared to be linked with several of the most significant clusters. In terms of immune exposure information, only CMV serostatus was available.

For this clone: Its matching antigen is unknown.

The PCR had 60 Vbeta and 13 Jbeta primers. Sequenced by immunoSEQ multiplex PCR; TCRdb stores in-frame clones only, minus some. Of approximately 100,000 clones listed, more than 75% are singletons. From germline, CDR1 is SNHLY and CDR2 FYNNEI. V lost 3 bases, J lost 4 bases, and 7 bases lay in between. The length of the CDR3 is 13 residues. The source of this sequence is a woman in her forties or fifties in good health and CMV-seropositive. The rearrangement joins TRBV2 to TRBJ2-1; perhaps TRBD2 as D (6 bases). The sequencing sample was made of PBMCs. CDR3 sequence reads: CASSDGRYNEQFF. The CDR3 region has the DNA TGTGCCAGCAGTGACGGGAGATACAATGAGCAGTTCTTC.